The next 5 T cell receptor beta chains were all read from a single sample in a study of glioma-infiltrating T cells after dendritic cell vaccination. Sequenced by immunoSEQ multiplex PCR; TCRdb stores in-frame clones only, minus some. The table records roughly 98,000 clones, 85% to 90% of them present only once. Sequencing used blood, obtained before dendritic cell vaccination. Source of these receptors: a human donor with glioblastoma.

This chain connects TRBV6-1 to TRBJ1-4; 11 bases are shared with TRBD1. Unmatched junction bases numbered 7, after V lost 6 bases and J lost 7 bases. The germline V gene has CDR1 MNHNS and CDR2 SASEGT. This CDR3 is built from 15 residues. The CDR3 nucleotides are TGTGCCAGCAGCGCGCCCGGGACAGGGGGTGAAAAACTGTTTTTT. Residues: CASSAPGTGGEKLFF.

The chain uses TRBV19 and TRBJ1-1; 9 nucleotides agree with TRBD1. Germline V gives CDR1 LNHDA, CDR2 SQIVND (reference sequence). V lost 4 bases, J lost 12 bases, and 18 bases stayed unmatched. This CDR3 has 16 residues. CDR3 nucleotide sequence: TGTGCCAGTAGTAATGGGGTTAGTCGGACAGGGGAATTAACTTTCTTT. It yields the protein CASSNGVSRTGELTFF. Looking up the rest from reference TRBV19 and TRBJ1-1 gives the full variable domain: DGGITQSPKYLFRKEGQNVTLSCEQNLNHDAMYWYRQDPGQGLRLIYYSQIVNDFQKGDIAEGYSVSREKKESFPLTVTSAQKNPTAFYLCASSNGVSRTGELTFFGQGTRLTVV.

The gene calls are TRBV5-4 and TRBJ2-7; no clear D. The germline CDR1 and CDR2 sequences are SGHNT and YYREEE (reference sequence). The CDR3 spans 14 residues. V was pared by 0 bases and J by 6 bases, with 13 bases between. The CDR3 coding sequence is TGTGCCAGCAGCTTGGGAGTTGAATCGGGCGAGCAGTACTTC. It yields the protein CASSLGVESGEQYF. The full variable domain, in which reference TRBV5-4 and TRBJ2-7 provide the parts outside the CDR3, is ETGVTQSPTHLIKTRGQQVTLRCSSQSGHNTVSWYQQALGQGPQFIFQYYREEENGRGNFPPRFSGLQFPNYSSELNVNALELDDSALYLCASSLGVESGEQYFGPGTRLTVT.

This chain uses TRBV5-1 with TRBJ2-5, with 13 bases matching TRBD2. The J segment lost 2 bases and the V segment lost 5 bases, leaving 6 bases of the junction unmatched. This CDR3 contains 16 residues. Germline CDR1 is SGHRS and CDR2 is YFSETQ. The CDR3 nucleotides read TGCGCCAGCAGTTGGGGGGGACTAGCGGGGCAAGAGACCCAGTACTTC. Residues: CASSWGGLAGQETQYF.

The V call is TRBV19, the J call TRBJ1-2, with 8 bases identical to TRBD1. Losses at the gene ends were 3 bases for V and 6 bases for J; bases not matched to a gene: 9. The CDR3 length is 15 residues. CDR1 LNHDA and CDR2 SQIVND come from the germline V gene (reference sequence). CDR3 in amino acids: CASSILVTGVDGYTF. As DNA, the CDR3 is TGTGCCAGTAGTATTCTTGTGACAGGGGTCGATGGCTACACCTTC. Based on the CDR3 plus reference TRBV19 and TRBJ1-2, the full variable domain is DGGITQSPKYLFRKEGQNVTLSCEQNLNHDAMYWYRQDPGQGLRLIYYSQIVNDFQKGDIAEGYSVSREKKESFPLTVTSAQKNPTAFYLCASSILVTGVDGYTFGSGTRLTVV.